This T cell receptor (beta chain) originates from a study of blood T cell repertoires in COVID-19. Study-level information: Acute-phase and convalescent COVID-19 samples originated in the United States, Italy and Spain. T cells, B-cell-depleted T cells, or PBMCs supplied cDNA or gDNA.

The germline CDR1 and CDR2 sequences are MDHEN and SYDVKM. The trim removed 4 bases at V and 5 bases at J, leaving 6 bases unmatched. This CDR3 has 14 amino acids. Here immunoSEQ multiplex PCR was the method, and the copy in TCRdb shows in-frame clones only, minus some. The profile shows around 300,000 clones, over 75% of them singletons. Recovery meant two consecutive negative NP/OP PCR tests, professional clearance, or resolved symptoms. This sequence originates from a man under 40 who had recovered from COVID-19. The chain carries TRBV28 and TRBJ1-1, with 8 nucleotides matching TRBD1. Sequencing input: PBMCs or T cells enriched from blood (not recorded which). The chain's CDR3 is CASSSSGGLTEAFF. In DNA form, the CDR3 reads TGTGCCAGCAGTTCTTCAGGGGGCCTTACTGAAGCTTTCTTT.